The rows below give T cell receptor beta chains drawn from one sample of a study of beta chain features in type 1 diabetes. Here immunoSEQ multiplex PCR was the method, and the copy in TCRdb shows in-frame clones only, minus some. Of about 290,000 clones listed, about 8.5% were seen once; the top ten hold approximately 1%. The sample consisted of central memory CD4+ T cells from blood. The receptors derive from a woman aged 18-35 years in good health. Both conserved end residues are part of each CDR3. The D gene is left open where the match is weak. Only some rows state a clone size, as once, few, many or a class for expanded clones.

j_gene	v_gene	abundance	d_gene	CDR3aa	CDR3nt
TRBJ2-3	TRBV4-3	-	-	CASRLSSAADTQYF	TGCGCCAGCAGGTTGTCGAGTGCAGCAGATACGCAGTATTTT
TRBJ2-3	TRBV18	-	-	CASSLSDGTQYF	TGTGCCAGCTCACTTAGTGACGGGACGCAGTATTTT
TRBJ1-5	TRBV7-2	-	-	CASSLVFGVLNQPQHF	TGTGCCAGCAGCTTAGTTTTCGGGGTCCTCAATCAGCCCCAGCATTTT
TRBJ1-2	TRBV29-1	-	TRBD1	CSVDNRGPLIYGYTF	TGCAGCGTTGACAACAGGGGGCCCCTAATCTATGGCTACACCTTC
TRBJ2-2	TRBV7-3	many	-	CASSLDWHTGELFF	TGTGCCAGCAGCTTAGACTGGCACACCGGGGAGCTGTTTTTT
TRBJ2-7	TRBV18	-	-	CASSPNGRLYEQYF	TGTGCCAGCTCACCGAACGGCAGACTATACGAGCAGTACTTC
TRBJ2-2	TRBV4-3	few	-	CASSQDWGAGTGELFF	TGCGCCAGCAGCCAAGATTGGGGCGCGGGCACCGGGGAGCTGTTTTTT
TRBJ2-2	TRBV7-6	few	TRBD1	CASSLPGQGYTGELFF	TGTGCCAGCAGCTTGCCGGGACAGGGGTACACCGGGGAGCTGTTTTTT
TRBJ2-7	TRBV27	few	TRBD2	CASSPSLAGVHEQYF	TGTGCCAGCAGCCCATCCCTAGCGGGAGTCCACGAGCAGTACTTC
TRBJ1-1	TRBV5-6	-	TRBD1	CASSLVGTGPRAFF	TGTGCCAGCAGCTTGGTCGGGACAGGGCCCCGAGCTTTCTTT